This T cell receptor (beta chain) was found in a study of cytomegalovirus exposure and HLA in healthy donors. Points from the study as a whole: CMV serostatus was the sole immune exposure information available. The study dropped some indistinguishable V segments, TRBV6-2 and TRBV6-3 among them. It was taken for granted in presence/absence analyses that sequencing depth across donors was roughly uniform.

The ends were cut back, 4 bases at V and 0 bases at J, with 9 bases in the middle. This CDR3 spans 14 amino acids. Germline CDR1 is LNHDA and CDR2 is SQIVND (reference sequence). 60 Vbeta and 13 Jbeta primers were used in PCR. Libraries were prepared by immunoSEQ multiplex PCR; TCRdb keeps only in-frame clonotypes and omits some of them. Altogether some 130,000 clones are present, over 60% being singletons, with the ten largest covering roughly 2%. As to this clone: Its cognate antigen is unknown.

The chain links TRBV19 to TRBJ2-5; D remains unclear. The sequenced material came from PBMCs. The clonotype comes from a man aged 18 to 30 in good health and CMV-seronegative. Here the CDR3 DNA reads TGTGCCAGTAGTAAGTGGAGTGACCAAGAGACCCAGTACTTC. The encoded protein is CASSKWSDQETQYF.